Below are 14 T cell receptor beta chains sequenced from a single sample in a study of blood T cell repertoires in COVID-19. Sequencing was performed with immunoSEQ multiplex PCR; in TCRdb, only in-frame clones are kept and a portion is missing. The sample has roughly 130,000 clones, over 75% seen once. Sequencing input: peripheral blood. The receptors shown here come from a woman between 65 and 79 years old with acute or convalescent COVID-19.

The chain's CDR3 is CASSLSQGAAYNSPLHF. The DNA for the CDR3 is TGTGCCAGCAGTTTATCGCAGGGGGCGGCCTATAATTCACCCCTCCACTTT. V and J are TRBV27 and TRBJ1-6; 8 bases map to TRBD1. This CDR3 has 17 residues. Germline CDR1 is MNHEY and CDR2 is SMNVEV (reference sequence). V trimming: 0 bases; J trimming: 2 bases; junction bases outside the gene matches: 3.

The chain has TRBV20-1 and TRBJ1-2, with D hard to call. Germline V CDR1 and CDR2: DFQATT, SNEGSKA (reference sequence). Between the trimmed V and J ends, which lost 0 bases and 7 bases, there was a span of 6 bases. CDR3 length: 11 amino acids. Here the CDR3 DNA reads TGCAGTGCTAGAGATGTCGGTGGCTACACCTTC. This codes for CSARDVGGYTF.

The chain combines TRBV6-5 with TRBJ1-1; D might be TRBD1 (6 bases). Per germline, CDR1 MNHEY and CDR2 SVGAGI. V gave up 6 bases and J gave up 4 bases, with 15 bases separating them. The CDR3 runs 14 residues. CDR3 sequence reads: CASRTSGAITEAFF. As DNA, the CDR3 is TGTGCCAGCAGAACCTCAGGGGCCATCACTGAAGCTTTCTTT.

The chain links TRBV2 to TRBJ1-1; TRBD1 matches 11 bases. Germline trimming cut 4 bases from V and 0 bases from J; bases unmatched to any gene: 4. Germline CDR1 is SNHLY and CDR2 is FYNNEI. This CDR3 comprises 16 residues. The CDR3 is CASSGTGGDMNTEAFF. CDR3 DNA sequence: TGTGCCAGCAGTGGGACAGGGGGCGACATGAACACTGAAGCTTTCTTT.

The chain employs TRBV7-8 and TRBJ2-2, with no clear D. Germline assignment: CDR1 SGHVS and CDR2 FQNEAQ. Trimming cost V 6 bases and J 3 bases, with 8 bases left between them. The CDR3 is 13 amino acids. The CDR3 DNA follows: TGTGCCAGCAGGCTGACTCACACCGGGGAGCTGTTTTTT. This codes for CASRLTHTGELFF.

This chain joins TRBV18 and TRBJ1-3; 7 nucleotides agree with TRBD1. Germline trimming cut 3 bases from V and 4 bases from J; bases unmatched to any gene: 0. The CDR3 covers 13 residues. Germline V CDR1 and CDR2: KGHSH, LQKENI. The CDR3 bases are TGTGCCAGCTCACCGGGACAGGGAAACACCATATATTTT. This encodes CASSPGQGNTIYF.

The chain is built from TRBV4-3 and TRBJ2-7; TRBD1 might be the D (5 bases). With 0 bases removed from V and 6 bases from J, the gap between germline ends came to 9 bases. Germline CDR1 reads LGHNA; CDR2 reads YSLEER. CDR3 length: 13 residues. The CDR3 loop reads CASSQDRVREQYF. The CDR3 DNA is TGCGCCAGCAGCCAAGACAGGGTACGCGAGCAGTACTTC.

The CDR3 loop is CASSLKQGATDTQYF. CDR3 DNA sequence: TGTGCCAGCAGCTTGAAACAGGGGGCAACAGATACGCAGTATTTT. This rearrangement joins TRBV5-4 to TRBJ2-3, with 9 positions matching TRBD1. V lost 1 base, J lost 3 bases, and 3 bases stayed unmatched. Germline V gene sequence: CDR1 SGHNT, CDR2 YYREEE (reference sequence). There are 15 residues in the CDR3. The full variable domain, in which reference TRBV5-4 and TRBJ2-3 provide the parts outside the CDR3, is ETGVTQSPTHLIKTRGQQVTLRCSSQSGHNTVSWYQQALGQGPQFIFQYYREEENGRGNFPPRFSGLQFPNYSSELNVNALELDDSALYLCASSLKQGATDTQYFGPGTRLTVL.

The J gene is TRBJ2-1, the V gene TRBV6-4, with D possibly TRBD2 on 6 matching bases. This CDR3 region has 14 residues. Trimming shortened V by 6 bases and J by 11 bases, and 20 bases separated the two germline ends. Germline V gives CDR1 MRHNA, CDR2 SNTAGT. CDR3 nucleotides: TGTGCCAGCAGCAGGGACTCTACGGCCAGGAAGCAGTTCTTC. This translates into CASSRDSTARKQFF.

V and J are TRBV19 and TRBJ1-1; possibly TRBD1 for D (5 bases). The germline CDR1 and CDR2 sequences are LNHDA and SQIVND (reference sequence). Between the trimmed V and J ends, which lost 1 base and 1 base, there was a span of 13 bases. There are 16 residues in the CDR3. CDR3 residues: CASSIGVGVGNTEAFF. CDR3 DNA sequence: TGTGCCAGTAGTATAGGGGTAGGGGTGGGGAACACTGAAGCTTTCTTT.

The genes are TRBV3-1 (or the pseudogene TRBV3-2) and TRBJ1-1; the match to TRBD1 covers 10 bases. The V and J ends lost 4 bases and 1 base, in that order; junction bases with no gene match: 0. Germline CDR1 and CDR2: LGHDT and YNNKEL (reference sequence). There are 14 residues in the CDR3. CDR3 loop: CASSRTGGNTEAFF. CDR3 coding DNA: TGTGCCAGCAGCCGGACAGGGGGGAACACTGAAGCTTTCTTT.

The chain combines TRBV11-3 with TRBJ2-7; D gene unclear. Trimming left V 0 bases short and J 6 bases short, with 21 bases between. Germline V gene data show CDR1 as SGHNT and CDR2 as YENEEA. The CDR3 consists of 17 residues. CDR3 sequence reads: CASSLDLVGTPGGEQYV. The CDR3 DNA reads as TGTGCCAGCAGCTTAGATTTGGTTGGAACACCGGGTGGCGAGCAGTACGTC.

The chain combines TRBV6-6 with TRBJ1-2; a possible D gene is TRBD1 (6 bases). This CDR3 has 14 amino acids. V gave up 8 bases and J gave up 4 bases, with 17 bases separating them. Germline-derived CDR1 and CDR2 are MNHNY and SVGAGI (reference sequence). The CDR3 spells CASRGGGRGYGYTF. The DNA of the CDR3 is TGTGCCAGCCGTGGCGGGGGCCGGGGCTATGGCTACACCTTC.

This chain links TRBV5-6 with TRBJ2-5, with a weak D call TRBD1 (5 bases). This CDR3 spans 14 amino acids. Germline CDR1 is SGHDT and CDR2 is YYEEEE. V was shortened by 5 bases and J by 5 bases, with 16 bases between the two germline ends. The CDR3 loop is CASRLRAGMETQYF. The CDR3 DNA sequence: TGTGCCAGCAGACTCAGGGCTGGAATGGAGACCCAGTACTTC. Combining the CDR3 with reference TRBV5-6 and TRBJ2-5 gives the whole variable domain DAGVTQSPTHLIKTRGQQVTLRCSPKSGHDTVSWYQQALGQGPQFIFQYYEEEERQRGNFPDRFSGHQFPNYSSELNVNALLLGDSALYLCASRLRAGMETQYFGPGTRLLVL.